This T cell receptor beta chain derives from a study of cytomegalovirus exposure and HLA in healthy donors. Study in general: In a previous analysis, around 110 million unique TCR beta sequences were found from some 180 million T cells.

Note on this clone: Its antigen is currently unknown. Other DNA sequences in the sample encode the same CDR3.

Broader study findings: Later analysis showed most CMV-associated TCR beta chains appearing HLA-restricted. Productive status was seen about 90% or about 30% of the time for most TCR beta V segments in an earlier analysis.

Every donor was a healthy person donating bone marrow. The PCR was carried out with 60 Vbeta primers and 13 Jbeta primers. TCRdb keeps only in-frame clones here, not all; method: immunoSEQ multiplex PCR. The sample holds 100,000 to 130,000 clones; around two thirds are singletons and the top ten take around 13%. CDR3 length: 15 amino acids. The germline CDR1 and CDR2 sequences are LGHNA and YSLEER. V shed 1 base and J 4 bases; nucleotides not matched to a gene: 3. The receptor was derived from a woman in her thirties or forties in good health and CMV-seropositive. The chain carries TRBV4-3 and TRBJ2-3; 9 bases align to TRBD2. The specimen was PBMCs. CDR3 protein: CASSQARGGADTQYF. CDR3 in DNA: TGCGCCAGCAGCCAAGCGCGGGGGGGCGCAGATACGCAGTATTTT.